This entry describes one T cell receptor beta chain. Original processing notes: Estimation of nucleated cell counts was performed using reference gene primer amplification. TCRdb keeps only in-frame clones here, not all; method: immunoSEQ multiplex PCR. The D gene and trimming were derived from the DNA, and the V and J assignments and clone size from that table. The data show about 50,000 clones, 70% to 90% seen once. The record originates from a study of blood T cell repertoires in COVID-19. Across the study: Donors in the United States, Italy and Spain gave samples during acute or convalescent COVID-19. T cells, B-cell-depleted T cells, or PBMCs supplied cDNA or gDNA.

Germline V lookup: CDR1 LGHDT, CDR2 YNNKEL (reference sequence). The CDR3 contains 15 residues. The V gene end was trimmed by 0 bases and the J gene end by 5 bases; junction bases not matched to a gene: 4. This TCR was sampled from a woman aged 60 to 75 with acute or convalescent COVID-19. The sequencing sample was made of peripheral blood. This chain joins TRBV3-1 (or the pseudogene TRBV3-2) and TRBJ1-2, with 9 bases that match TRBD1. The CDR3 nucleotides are TGTGCCAGCAGCCAAGATGTGGGACAGGGTTATGGCTACACCTTC. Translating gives CASSQDVGQGYGYTF.